This T cell receptor (beta chain) originates from a study of blood T cell repertoires in COVID-19. In the study overall: Sites in the United States, Italy and Spain provided acute and convalescent COVID-19 samples. Sample material is recorded as cDNA or gDNA derived from T cells, B-cell-depleted T cells, or PBMCs.

One Seattle source followed patients from active infection through their disease course. Trimming cost V 6 bases and J 7 bases, with 19 bases left between them. The CDR3 length is 15 residues. The germline V gene has CDR1 SGHTS and CDR2 YDEGEE. As originally analysed: Reference gene primer amplification yielded estimated nucleated cell counts. Only in-frame clones appear in the TCRdb table, and some are missing; sequencing was by immunoSEQ multiplex PCR. The V and J calls and clone size come from that table; D and trimming were worked out from the DNA. The sample holds approximately 300,000 clones, over 75% seen once.

The rearrangement joins TRBV5-8 to TRBJ2-2; the D gene is possibly TRBD1 (6 bases). The sample taken for sequencing was peripheral blood. This sequence originates from a human donor with COVID-19, enrolled during active disease. The donor label of this sample is uncertain. The CDR3 reads CASIPAWGRNGELFF. For the CDR3, the DNA is TGTGCCAGCATCCCCGCGTGGGGGCGAAACGGGGAGCTGTTTTTT.